This is a list of T cell receptor beta chains from one sample in a study of vaccination effects on CD4 cells after COVID-19. These receptors' targets are unknown. The protocol was immunoSEQ multiplex PCR, while the TCRdb copy is restricted to in-frame clones and leaves out a portion. The table shows more than 9,000 clones, with about three quarters occurring only once. Specimen: CD4+ T cells from PBMCs cultured with HCoV-229E spike peptides, collected before COVID-19 vaccination. These receptors were taken from a human donor who received a COVID-19 vaccine. The CDR3 runs from the conserved cysteine through the conserved F or W. The order of the fields is J gene, V gene, CDR3 protein.

J gene: TRBJ2-6; V gene: TRBV11-2; CDR3 protein: CASSSVRRDGGSGANVLTF
J gene: TRBJ1-1; V gene: TRBV29-1; CDR3 protein: CSVQSGTPTGGTEAFF
J gene: TRBJ2-1; V gene: TRBV6-1; CDR3 protein: CASSELAGGHNEQFF
J gene: TRBJ1-5; V gene: TRBV19; CDR3 protein: CASSMTGDQPQHF
J gene: TRBJ1-2; V gene: TRBV11-2; CDR3 protein: CASSLDGYGYTF
J gene: TRBJ2-2; V gene: TRBV19; CDR3 protein: CASRKPGSVNTGELFF
J gene: TRBJ1-1; V gene: TRBV18; CDR3 protein: CASSPELNTEAFF
J gene: TRBJ2-5; V gene: TRBV5-6; CDR3 protein: CASSPTGLGRSSAQYF
J gene: TRBJ1-6; V gene: TRBV2; CDR3 protein: CASLLDRGNSPLHF
J gene: TRBJ1-3; V gene: TRBV27; CDR3 protein: CASSLKAPGNTIYF
J gene: TRBJ1-6; V gene: TRBV5-5; CDR3 protein: CASSFNGKSYNSPLHF
J gene: TRBJ2-7; V gene: TRBV7-6; CDR3 protein: CASSPRGTSGYEQYF
J gene: TRBJ1-1; V gene: TRBV13; CDR3 protein: CASSSLSGENTEAFF
J gene: TRBJ2-3; V gene: TRBV27; CDR3 protein: CASSFRDSTDTQYF
J gene: TRBJ2-7; V gene: TRBV11-2; CDR3 protein: CASSLVGGISGRTYEQYF
J gene: TRBJ1-3; V gene: TRBV19; CDR3 protein: CASSIGQRGAGNTIYF
J gene: TRBJ2-7; V gene: TRBV3-1/TRBV3-2; CDR3 protein: CASSRRDSSYEQYF
J gene: TRBJ2-1; V gene: TRBV28; CDR3 protein: CASFSQPANEQFF
J gene: TRBJ2-2; V gene: TRBV12-3/TRBV12-4; CDR3 protein: CASDTDNTGELFF
J gene: TRBJ2-7; V gene: TRBV6-1; CDR3 protein: CASSETWADPYEQYF
J gene: TRBJ1-5; V gene: TRBV29-1; CDR3 protein: CSVEGMRGSNQPQHF
J gene: TRBJ2-5; V gene: TRBV15; CDR3 protein: CATSRDRPETQYF
J gene: TRBJ2-4; V gene: TRBV5-5; CDR3 protein: CASSLEAPAKNIQYF
J gene: TRBJ2-2; V gene: TRBV7-2; CDR3 protein: CASSSPSGGQGGELFF
J gene: TRBJ2-5; V gene: TRBV29-1; CDR3 protein: CSDAGGEETQYF
J gene: TRBJ1-2; V gene: TRBV9; CDR3 protein: CASSVNGWVRGRSMSYTF
J gene: TRBJ1-1; V gene: TRBV3-1/TRBV3-2; CDR3 protein: CASSQEESHTEAFF
J gene: TRBJ2-3; V gene: TRBV7-3; CDR3 protein: CASSLGAARGTDTQYF
J gene: TRBJ1-2; V gene: TRBV12-3/TRBV12-4; CDR3 protein: CASSLDGNYGYTF
J gene: TRBJ2-1; V gene: TRBV28; CDR3 protein: CASSSTRMAYNEQFF
J gene: TRBJ2-7; V gene: TRBV7-2; CDR3 protein: CASSLGGQGFSEQYF
J gene: TRBJ1-1; V gene: TRBV9; CDR3 protein: CASSVEAGDTEAFF